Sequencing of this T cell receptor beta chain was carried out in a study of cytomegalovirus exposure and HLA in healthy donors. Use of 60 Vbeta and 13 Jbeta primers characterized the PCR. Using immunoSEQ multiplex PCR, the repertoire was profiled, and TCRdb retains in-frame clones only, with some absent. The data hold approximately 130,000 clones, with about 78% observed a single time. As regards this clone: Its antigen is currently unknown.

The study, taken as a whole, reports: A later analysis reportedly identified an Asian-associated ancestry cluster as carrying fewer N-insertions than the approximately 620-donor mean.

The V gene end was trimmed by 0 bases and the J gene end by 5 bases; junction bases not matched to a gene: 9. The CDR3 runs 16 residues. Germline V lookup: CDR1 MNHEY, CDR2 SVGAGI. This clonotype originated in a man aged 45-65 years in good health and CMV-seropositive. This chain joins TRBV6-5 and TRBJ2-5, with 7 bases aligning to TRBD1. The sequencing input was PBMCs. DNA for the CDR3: TGTGCCAGCAGTTACTCGACAGGGACGCACGGGGAGACCCAGTACTTC. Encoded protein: CASSYSTGTHGETQYF.